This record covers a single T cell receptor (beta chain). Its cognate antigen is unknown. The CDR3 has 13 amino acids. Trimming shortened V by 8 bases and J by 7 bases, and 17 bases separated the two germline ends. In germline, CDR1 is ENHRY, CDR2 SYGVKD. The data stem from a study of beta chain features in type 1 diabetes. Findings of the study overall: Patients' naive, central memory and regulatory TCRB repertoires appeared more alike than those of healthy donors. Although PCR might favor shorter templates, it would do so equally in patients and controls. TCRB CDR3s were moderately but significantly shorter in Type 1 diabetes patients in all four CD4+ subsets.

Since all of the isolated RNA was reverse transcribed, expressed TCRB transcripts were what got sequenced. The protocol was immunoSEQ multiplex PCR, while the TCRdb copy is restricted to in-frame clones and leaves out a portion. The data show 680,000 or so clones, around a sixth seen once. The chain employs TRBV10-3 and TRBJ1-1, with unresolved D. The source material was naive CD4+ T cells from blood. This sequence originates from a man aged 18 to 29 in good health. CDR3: CAIFSDGTYEAFF. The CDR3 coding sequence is TGTGCCATCTTTTCTGACGGAACATATGAAGCTTTCTTT.